Here is one T cell receptor (beta chain) with its context. Its antigen remains unknown. V dropped 0 bases and J dropped 8 bases, with 12 bases sitting between them. There are 14 residues in the CDR3. Germline CDR1 and CDR2: SGDLS and YYNGEE. The data were taken from a study of T cells in localized non-small cell lung cancer. The study's findings and limits: Heterogeneity cannot be ruled out, as sequencing used one tumor region only. Uninvolved adjacent lung had more T cell clonality than any other tissue, topping tumor. Adjacent lung was found to contain a median around 56 of the top 100 tumor clones. A higher density of T cells in blood coincided with extended overall survival.

Method: immunoSEQ multiplex PCR; TCRdb's copy keeps in-frame clones and lacks some. The table records under 70,000 clones, 80% to 90% of them present only once. This receptor was obtained from a woman aged 40-69 years with stage I lung adenocarcinoma. The rearrangement links TRBV9 to TRBJ2-1; a possible D gene is TRBD2 (6 bases). The source was peripheral blood, collected before any cancer treatment. The CDR3 nucleotides are TGTGCCAGCAGCGTAGGCCCAGGAGGGGATGAGCAGTTCTTC. Its protein product is CASSVGPGGDEQFF.